The 28 T cell receptor beta chains below come from one sample, sequenced in a study of blood T cell repertoires in COVID-19. The protocol was immunoSEQ multiplex PCR, while the TCRdb copy is restricted to in-frame clones and leaves out a portion. The sample has approximately 130,000 clones; around 76% are singletons. Input material: peripheral blood. These receptors all stem from a human donor in a cohort sampled during active COVID-19.

J is TRBJ1-2 and V is TRBV2; D is uncertain. The V end lost 4 bases, the J end lost 0 bases, and 9 bases lay between the germline ends. The CDR3 extends over 14 amino acids. Germline CDR1 SNHLY, CDR2 FYNNEI. CDR3 sequence (DNA): TGTGCCAGCAGTGTAGAGAGGTCTAACTATGGCTACACCTTC. It encodes CASSVERSNYGYTF.

This clone was picked up a small number of times. The CDR3, as DNA: TGTGCCAGCAGCCAAGGTCTCCTGCCGCGGACAAACCTCGAAGGAAACACCATATATTTT. It codes for CASSQGLLPRTNLEGNTIYF. The chain employs TRBV4-2 and TRBJ1-3; perhaps TRBD1 as D (5 bases). Germline values: CDR1 LGHNA, CDR2 YNFKEQ. The CDR3 has 20 residues. Trimming pared 1 base from V and 4 bases from J, leaving 26 bases between.

The genes are TRBV11-2 and TRBJ2-7, with TRBD1 matching 7 bases. The CDR3 is 14 residues long. Germline V gives CDR1 SGHAT, CDR2 FQNNGV. The ends lost 5 bases at V and 7 bases at J; junction bases unmatched: 11. The CDR3 spells CASSPRQGTWEQYF. The CDR3 bases are TGTGCCAGCAGCCCGAGACAGGGAACGTGGGAGCAGTACTTC.

This clone occurred once. The J gene is TRBJ1-1, the V gene TRBV5-8; D unresolved. V was pared by 4 bases and J by 4 bases, with 17 bases between. Germline assignment: CDR1 SGHTS and CDR2 YDEGEE. The CDR3 spans 15 residues. The CDR3 spells CASSRGMSGFTEAFF. The CDR3 nucleotides are TGTGCCAGCAGCCGCGGGATGTCGGGATTCACTGAAGCTTTCTTT. The full variable domain, completed using reference TRBV5-8 and TRBJ1-1, is EAGVTQSPTHLIKTRGQQATLRCSPISGHTSVYWYQQALGLGLQFLLWYDEGEERNRGNFPPRFSGRQFPNYSSELNVNALELEDSALYLCASSRGMSGFTEAFFGQGTRLTVV.

The genes are TRBV7-8 and TRBJ1-2; D remains unclear. The germline V and J ends were trimmed by 4 bases and 4 bases, with 10 bases remaining between them. Germline loops: CDR1 SGHVS, CDR2 FQNEAQ. The CDR3 is 13 residues long. CDR3 DNA: TGTGCCAGCAGCTCGCGATTCGGCTATGGCTACACCTTC. Its translation: CASSSRFGYGYTF.

This clone was counted a few times. This chain uses TRBV5-1 with TRBJ1-2; 8 bases match TRBD1. The CDR3 has 15 residues. V shed 2 bases and J 4 bases; nucleotides not matched to a gene: 7. Germline V CDR1 and CDR2: SGHRS, YFSETQ. The CDR3 reads CASSFGGQGVYGYTF. The CDR3 bases are TGCGCCAGCAGCTTCGGAGGACAGGGAGTCTATGGCTACACCTTC.

The chain carries TRBV5-4 and TRBJ1-3, with D unresolved. V lost 1 base and J lost 14, with 16 bases in between. The CDR3 has 13 amino acids. The germline gives CDR1 SGHNT, CDR2 YYREEE (reference sequence). This CDR3 is CASSLRPGDHLYF. In nucleotides, the CDR3 is TGTGCCAGCAGCTTGAGGCCCGGGGATCATCTATATTTT.

The genes are TRBV30 and TRBJ2-3, with D possibly matching TRBD2 (6 bases). The ends were cut back, 0 bases at V and 4 bases at J, with 14 bases in the middle. This CDR3 is built from 15 residues. Germline V gene data show CDR1 as GTSNPN and CDR2 as SVGIG (reference sequence). Written as DNA, the CDR3 is TGTGCCTGGAGTGTACGGGTCGGGGGAGCAGATACGCAGTATTTT. It specifies CAWSVRVGGADTQYF. Complete variable domain (other parts from reference TRBV30 and TRBJ2-3): SQTIHQWPATLVQPVGSPLSLECTVEGTSNPNLYWYRQAAGRGLQLLFYSVGIGQISSEVPQNLSASRPQDRQFILSSKKLLLSDSGFYLCAWSVRVGGADTQYFGPGTRLTVL.

This chain links TRBV9 with TRBJ2-1; possibly TRBD1 for D (6 bases). Germline CDR1 SGDLS, CDR2 YYNGEE. The CDR3 is 17 amino acids. Trimming shortened V by 2 bases and J by 4 bases, and 19 bases separated the two germline ends. The CDR3, as DNA: TGTGCCAGCAGCGTCCTCCTCTCGGGACAACTTTACAATGAGCAGTTCTTC. It encodes CASSVLLSGQLYNEQFF. Drawing the rest from reference TRBV9 and TRBJ2-1, the complete variable domain is DSGVTQTPKHLITATGQRVTLRCSPRSGDLSVYWYQQSLDQGLQFLIQYYNGEERAKGNILERFSAQQFPDLHSELNLSSLELGDSALYFCASSVLLSGQLYNEQFFGPGTRLTVL.

This clone was seen a few times. V gene TRBV7-9 combines with J gene TRBJ2-7; D might be TRBD1 (6 bases). Germline-derived CDR1 and CDR2 are SEHNR and FQNEAQ (reference sequence). The CDR3 loop spans 15 amino acids. Trimming pared 1 base from V and 5 bases from J, leaving 15 bases between. DNA for the CDR3: TGTGCCAGCAGCTTAGATGGGGGCCTTTCGGACGAGCAGTACTTC. Its translation is CASSLDGGLSDEQYF.

The table lists this clone with a count of one. The rearrangement joins TRBV5-6 to TRBJ2-7; possibly TRBD1 for D (5 bases). Per germline, CDR1 SGHDT and CDR2 YYEEEE. The CDR3 length is 14 residues. Trimming removed 0 bases at V and 3 bases at J, with 10 bases between. The CDR3 DNA reads as TGTGCCAGCAGCTTGGGGGGCAAGAACTACGAGCAGTACTTC. It codes for CASSLGGKNYEQYF.

The sample holds a few counts of this clone. The chain couples TRBV11-2 to TRBJ2-3, with TRBD1 identical over 8 bases. CDR3 length equals 17 residues. CDR1 SGHAT and CDR2 FQNNGV come from the germline V gene. V lost 0 bases and J lost 5; bases outside the gene matches: 10. The CDR3 spells CASSLELGRGRQDTQYF. The CDR3 coding sequence is TGTGCCAGCAGCTTAGAGCTTGGCAGGGGGCGTCAAGATACGCAGTATTTT.

The chain links TRBV11-2 to TRBJ2-5; 8 nucleotides agree with TRBD2. Trimming cost V 5 bases and J 5 bases; bases outside gene matches: 10. The length of the CDR3 is 15 residues. Germline-derived CDR1 and CDR2 are SGHAT and FQNNGV. CDR3 protein: CASSQPGLDVETQYF. The CDR3 bases are TGTGCCAGCAGCCAACCGGGACTAGATGTCGAGACCCAGTACTTC.

The chain links TRBV2 to TRBJ2-7; D is unresolved. The germline V gene has CDR1 SNHLY and CDR2 FYNNEI. The CDR3 length is 11 residues. V lost 3 bases and J lost 6, with 6 bases in between. CDR3 residues: CASSESFEQYF. CDR3 in DNA: TGTGCCAGCAGTGAGAGTTTCGAGCAGTACTTC.

The genes are TRBV7-9 and TRBJ2-3; a possible D gene is TRBD1 (6 bases). V was trimmed by 8 bases and J by 1 base, leaving 25 bases between them. CDR3 size: 18 residues. Germline V gene data show CDR1 as SEHNR and CDR2 as FQNEAQ (reference sequence). DNA for the CDR3: TGTGCCAGCGTCTCCCTCAAACAGGGCCTCTTTGGCACAGATACGCAGTATTTT. Translated: CASVSLKQGLFGTDTQYF.

This clone was detected only a few times. The chain is built from TRBV7-6 and TRBJ2-2, with 11 bases matching TRBD2. The junction had 15 bases not matched to a gene; V was cut back by 5 bases and J by 7 bases. CDR3 size: 18 residues. Germline CDR1 SGHVS, CDR2 FNYEAQ. CDR3 region: CASSPRPLAGGDGGELFF. The CDR3 DNA is TGTGCCAGCAGCCCGAGACCCCTAGCGGGGGGCGATGGCGGGGAGCTGTTTTTT.

The CDR3 reads CASTNFEGASSYEQYF. The CDR3 bases are TGTGCCAGCACCAACTTCGAGGGGGCGAGCTCCTACGAGCAGTACTTC. The V gene is TRBV28, the J gene TRBJ2-7; 7 bases agree with TRBD1. Germline CDR1 and CDR2: MDHEN and SYDVKM. This CDR3 has 16 residues. V shed 7 bases, J shed 0 bases, and the junction held 12 bases outside the gene matches.

The chain links TRBV21-1 to TRBJ2-3; the D call in the table, TRBD2, was not verified against the DNA. TRBV21-1 is flagged as a pseudogene. The CDR3 totals 17 residues. CDR3 nucleotide sequence: TGTGCCAGCAGCAAAGGGGCCCTAGCGGGGCCCACAGATACGCAGTATTTT. Its translation: CASSKGALAGPTDTQYF.

The J gene is TRBJ1-2, the V gene TRBV19; possible D gene TRBD1, 5 bases. Trimming removed 9 bases from V and 4 bases from J, with 15 bases in between. There are 13 residues in the CDR3. CDR1 and CDR2 from the germline V gene are LNHDA and SQIVND (reference sequence). CDR3 nucleotides: TGTGCCAGCCGCAAGGACACCCTCTATGGCTACACCTTC. It translates to CASRKDTLYGYTF. Full variable domain (rest looked up from reference TRBV19 and TRBJ1-2): DGGITQSPKYLFRKEGQNVTLSCEQNLNHDAMYWYRQDPGQGLRLIYYSQIVNDFQKGDIAEGYSVSREKKESFPLTVTSAQKNPTAFYLCASRKDTLYGYTFGSGTRLTVV.

V is TRBV3-1 (or the pseudogene TRBV3-2) and J is TRBJ1-3, with 8 positions matching TRBD1. The CDR3 spans 15 residues. Germline V gene data show CDR1 as LGHDT and CDR2 as YNNKEL (reference sequence). The trim removed 4 bases at V and 4 bases at J, leaving 6 bases unmatched. CDR3 amino acids: CASSRRGQGGNTIYF. CDR3 nucleotide sequence: TGTGCCAGCAGCCGCAGGGGGCAGGGAGGAAACACCATATATTTT.

The chain carries TRBV7-6 and TRBJ1-1; tentative D call: TRBD1 (5 bases). The CDR3 covers 15 residues. V was pared by 2 bases and J by 3 bases, with 13 bases between. The germline V gene has CDR1 SGHVS and CDR2 FNYEAQ. The CDR3 DNA follows: TGTGCCAGCAGCTTAATGGGGCAGGGTGACACTGAAGCTTTCTTT. It translates to CASSLMGQGDTEAFF. The full variable domain, in which reference TRBV7-6 and TRBJ1-1 provide the parts outside the CDR3, is GAGVSQSPRYKVTKRGQDVALRCDPISGHVSLYWYRQALGQGPEFLTYFNYEAQQDKSGLPNDRFSAERPEGSISTLTIQRTEQRDSAMYRCASSLMGQGDTEAFFGQGTRLTVV.

J is TRBJ2-6 and V is TRBV2; tentatively, D is TRBD1 (5 bases). This CDR3 has 15 residues. Germline V gene sequence: CDR1 SNHLY, CDR2 FYNNEI. V was clipped by 7 bases and J by 0 bases, with 10 bases between them. This CDR3 is CASTIDSSGANVLTF. As DNA, the CDR3 is TGTGCCAGCACCATTGACAGCTCTGGGGCCAACGTCCTGACTTTC.

There are a few counts of this clone. This chain's CDR3 is CASSLEAGKSTDTQYF. The DNA of the CDR3 is TGCGCCAGCAGCTTGGAGGCCGGGAAATCCACAGATACGCAGTATTTT. This chain uses TRBV5-1 with TRBJ2-3, with D possibly being TRBD2 (5 bases). Trimming shortened V by 0 bases and J by 2 bases, and 13 bases separated the two germline ends. Looked up from germline, CDR1 is SGHRS and CDR2 is YFSETQ. The CDR3 contains 16 residues. Looking up the rest from reference TRBV5-1 and TRBJ2-3 gives the full variable domain: KAGVTQTPRYLIKTRGQQVTLSCSPISGHRSVSWYQQTPGQGLQFLFEYFSETQRNKGNFPGRFSGRQFSNSRSEMNVSTLELGDSALYLCASSLEAGKSTDTQYFGPGTRLTVL.

This chain joins TRBV24-1 and TRBJ2-6; 7 bases are a match to TRBD1. Germline CDR1 KGHDR, CDR2 SFDVKD. V lost 3 bases, J lost 8 bases, and 3 bases stayed unmatched. The CDR3 consists of 14 residues. CDR3 protein: CATSDPTGPNVLTF. The CDR3 nucleotides read TGTGCCACCAGTGATCCGACAGGGCCCAACGTCCTGACTTTC.

There are a few counts of this clone. The chain links TRBV2 to TRBJ1-6; TRBD1 is a possible D gene (6 bases). Germline V lookup: CDR1 SNHLY, CDR2 FYNNEI. Trimming stripped 3 bases from V and 10 bases from J, with 13 bases between. This CDR3 is built from 14 residues. This chain's CDR3 is CASSEGRGWSPLHF. DNA for the CDR3: TGTGCCAGCAGTGAGGGGAGGGGGTGGTCACCCCTCCACTTT.

The chain uses TRBV30 and TRBJ1-5, with 8 bases identical to TRBD1. Germline trimming cut 2 bases from V and 7 bases from J; bases unmatched to any gene: 7. The CDR3 length is 14 residues. Per germline, CDR1 GTSNPN and CDR2 SVGIG (reference sequence). CDR3 in amino acids: CAWSLTGTGQPQHF. In DNA, the CDR3 is TGTGCCTGGAGTTTGACAGGGACAGGACAGCCCCAGCATTTT.

The chain recombines TRBV10-2 with TRBJ2-5, with D maybe TRBD2 (6 bases). V gave up 0 bases and J gave up 7 bases, with 15 bases separating them. Germline lookup yields CDR1 WSHSY and CDR2 SAAADI. The CDR3 is made up of 15 amino acids. CDR3 sequence reads: CASSESGLAGRTQYF. CDR3 coding DNA: TGCGCCAGCAGTGAGTCGGGACTGGCGGGAAGGACCCAGTACTTC.

The chain carries TRBV5-1 and TRBJ2-3; D perhaps matches TRBD1 (6 bases). Trimming took off 3 bases at V and 0 bases at J, with 11 bases between the two ends. This CDR3 has 15 residues. Germline V gene data show CDR1 as SGHRS and CDR2 as YFSETQ. DNA for the CDR3: TGCGCCAGCAGCTCCTGGACAGCTAGCACAGATACGCAGTATTTT. Protein product: CASSSWTASTDTQYF. The variable domain in full, with the rest retrieved from reference TRBV5-1 and TRBJ2-3, is KAGVTQTPRYLIKTRGQQVTLSCSPISGHRSVSWYQQTPGQGLQFLFEYFSETQRNKGNFPGRFSGRQFSNSRSEMNVSTLELGDSALYLCASSSWTASTDTQYFGPGTRLTVL.